This T cell receptor (beta chain) was sequenced in a study of quantifying T cell responses using KT2 cells. Background on the study: cDNA was made from DNase-treated RNA using alpha and beta constant primers.

This clonotype counts as medium-sized (0.01 to 0.1%). Germline V gene data show CDR1 as KGHDR and CDR2 as SFDVKD. There are 15 residues in the CDR3. The V gene lost 5 bases and the J gene lost 6 bases, with 16 bases spanning the gap. Each cDNA got a UMI-containing oligo ligated at its 3' end. The first PCR ran about 4 cycles with an equimolar RC1.1 and RC1.2 beta primer mix. TCRdb recomputed calls from the UMI-ligation and nested PCR reads with MiXCR, one row per CDR3 protein. This table holds tens of thousands of distinct CDR3 sequences, approximately 6.8% found once. The receptor's source is a human donor. The sequenced sample consisted of PBMCs spiked with cells of the T cell clone KT2. The chain couples TRBV24-1 to TRBJ2-1; weak D call: TRBD1 (5 bases). CDR3 loop: CATSGWVAQGNEQFF. The CDR3 nucleotides are TGTGCCACCAGTGGATGGGTAGCTCAGGGCAATGAGCAGTTCTTC.